A single sample gave rise to the 32 T cell receptor beta chains below, sequenced in a study of blood T cell repertoires in COVID-19. This table comes from immunoSEQ multiplex PCR, and its TCRdb copy is limited to in-frame clones, with some not included. This sample has approximately 250,000 clones, with about 87% found just once. The sequenced sample consisted of PBMCs or T cells enriched from blood (not recorded which). The receptors were sampled from a woman aged 25 to 39 with acute COVID-19.

The rearrangement joins TRBV7-2 to TRBJ1-5, with D hard to call. Trimming removed 1 base from V and 4 bases from J, with 11 bases in between. This CDR3 is 15 amino acids long. Germline V gene lookup returns CDR1 SGHTA and CDR2 FQGNSA. The CDR3 is CASSLDRGTNQPQHF. The CDR3 DNA reads TGTGCCAGCAGCTTAGATCGGGGAACGAATCAGCCCCAGCATTTT.

The chain employs TRBV30 and TRBJ2-1, with TRBD2 identical over 9 bases. The trim removed 3 bases at V and 8 bases at J, leaving 14 bases unmatched. The CDR3 consists of 16 residues. Germline V lookup: CDR1 GTSNPN, CDR2 SVGIG (reference sequence). The chain's CDR3 is CAWSPGVAGVGDEQFF. The CDR3 nucleotides are TGTGCCTGGAGCCCCGGGGTAGCGGGAGTCGGCGATGAGCAGTTCTTC.

V is TRBV7-2 and J is TRBJ2-3; D ambiguous. The germline CDR1 and CDR2 sequences are SGHTA and FQGNSA. The CDR3 is made up of 15 amino acids. Trimming took 3 bases from V and 5 from J, leaving 15 bases between them. The CDR3 DNA reads as TGTGCCAGCAGCTTTGTTGCGGTAGGCGTAGATACGCAGTATTTT. Protein product: CASSFVAVGVDTQYF.

V and J are TRBV27 and TRBJ1-1, with D possibly being TRBD1 (5 bases). V lost 3 bases and J lost 3, with 11 bases in between. The CDR3 covers 14 residues. Germline CDR1 is MNHEY and CDR2 is SMNVEV (reference sequence). Here the CDR3 reads CASSLWGGDTEAFF. The CDR3 DNA sequence: TGTGCCAGCAGTTTGTGGGGAGGGGACACTGAAGCTTTCTTT.

CDR3 residues: CASSIGTGFRGTDTQYF. CDR3 sequence (DNA): TGTGCCAGTAGTATTGGGACAGGGTTTAGGGGGACAGATACGCAGTATTTT. The V and J genes are TRBV19 and TRBJ2-3, with 9 bases that match TRBD1. V was clipped by 3 bases and J by 3 bases; unmatched bases: 10. CDR3 length equals 17 residues. Germline CDR1 is LNHDA and CDR2 is SQIVND (reference sequence). Looking up the rest from reference TRBV19 and TRBJ2-3 gives the full variable domain: DGGITQSPKYLFRKEGQNVTLSCEQNLNHDAMYWYRQDPGQGLRLIYYSQIVNDFQKGDIAEGYSVSREKKESFPLTVTSAQKNPTAFYLCASSIGTGFRGTDTQYFGPGTRLTVL.

The chain couples TRBV7-3 to TRBJ2-3, with 7 bases fitting TRBD1. The CDR3 spans 14 residues. Germline-derived CDR1 and CDR2 are SGHTA and FQGTGA. V shed 5 bases and J 5 bases; nucleotides not matched to a gene: 7. CDR3 sequence reads: CASSPDRRLDTQYF. The DNA for the CDR3 is TGTGCCAGCAGCCCGGACAGGCGCTTAGATACGCAGTATTTT.

The chain has TRBV28 and TRBJ1-6; TRBD1 matches 9 bases. Trimming removed 7 bases from V and 8 bases from J; junction bases left unmatched: 6. Germline V lookup: CDR1 MDHEN, CDR2 SYDVKM. This CDR3 has 14 amino acids. The CDR3: CASTPGQGYSPLHF. The DNA for the CDR3 is TGTGCCAGCACGCCGGGACAGGGTTATTCACCCCTCCACTTT.

V gene TRBV30 combines with J gene TRBJ2-3, with 14 nucleotides matching TRBD2. Germline V gives CDR1 GTSNPN, CDR2 SVGIG (reference sequence). This CDR3 contains 19 residues. V trimming: 3 bases; J trimming: 1 base; junction bases outside the gene matches: 12. The CDR3 region has the DNA TGTGCCTGGAGCGACCCCGGGACTAGCGGGAGCGTAGGCACAGATACGCAGTATTTT. Protein product: CAWSDPGTSGSVGTDTQYF. The entire variable domain, with the rest obtained from reference TRBV30 and TRBJ2-3, is as follows: SQTIHQWPATLVQPVGSPLSLECTVEGTSNPNLYWYRQAAGRGLQLLFYSVGIGQISSEVPQNLSASRPQDRQFILSSKKLLLSDSGFYLCAWSDPGTSGSVGTDTQYFGPGTRLTVL.

The chain combines TRBV5-4 with TRBJ1-1; 8 nucleotides match TRBD1. V lost 4 bases to trimming and J lost 3 bases; unmatched junction nucleotides: 5. CDR1 is SGHNT, CDR2 YYREEE, per germline (reference sequence). The CDR3 spans 14 residues. This CDR3 is CASSRQGRDTEAFF. In nucleotides, the CDR3 is TGTGCCAGCAGCAGACAGGGGAGGGACACTGAAGCTTTCTTT.

The J gene is TRBJ1-3, the V gene TRBV6-1; D gene unclear. The CDR3 covers 15 residues. The germline V and J ends were trimmed by 3 bases and 2 bases, with 11 bases remaining between them. Germline V gives CDR1 MNHNS, CDR2 SASEGT. CDR3 region: CASSESGGTGNTIYF. The CDR3, as DNA: TGTGCCAGCAGTGAGTCGGGCGGGACTGGAAACACCATATATTTT.

This clone appeared a single time. The CDR3 is CASSLEGLSTDTQYF. CDR3 DNA: TGTGCCAGCAGTTTGGAGGGCCTGAGCACAGATACGCAGTATTTT. The chain joins TRBV28 to TRBJ2-3, with TRBD2 as a possible D gene (6 bases). The CDR3 length is 15 residues. Germline V gene sequence: CDR1 MDHEN, CDR2 SYDVKM. Trimming pared 3 bases from V and 0 bases from J, leaving 10 bases between.

This rearrangement joins TRBV13 to TRBJ1-6; D ambiguous. The V gene's germline CDR1 is PRHDT and CDR2 FYEKMQ (reference sequence). This CDR3 is 15 amino acids long. V was pared by 6 bases and J by 3 bases, with 12 bases between. This CDR3 reads CASSYGRDYNSPLHF. As DNA, the CDR3 is TGTGCCAGCAGTTACGGACGGGACTATAATTCACCCCTCCACTTT. The entire variable domain, with the rest obtained from reference TRBV13 and TRBJ1-6, is as follows: AAGVIQSPRHLIKEKRETATLKCYPIPRHDTVYWYQQGPGQDPQFLISFYEKMQSDKGSIPDRFSAQQFSDYHSELNMSSLELGDSALYFCASSYGRDYNSPLHFGNGTRLTVT.

The V call is TRBV5-5, the J call TRBJ1-5; TRBD1 might be the D (6 bases). This CDR3 has 14 residues. Trimming stripped 0 bases from V and 6 bases from J, with 10 bases between. The germline gives CDR1 SGHKS, CDR2 YYEKEE (reference sequence). The CDR3 DNA reads as TGTGCCAGCAGCTTGGAACAGGGTGCTCAGCCCCAGCATTTT. It specifies CASSLEQGAQPQHF.

V is TRBV27 and J is TRBJ2-7; TRBD2 matches 11 bases. The V gene end was trimmed by 3 bases and the J gene end by 0 bases; junction bases not matched to a gene: 1. Germline V gives CDR1 MNHEY, CDR2 SMNVEV (reference sequence). This CDR3 comprises 15 residues. The CDR3 protein is CASSLGLAVSYEQYF. CDR3 coding DNA: TGTGCCAGCAGTTTGGGACTAGCGGTCTCCTACGAGCAGTACTTC.

This chain connects TRBV7-9 to TRBJ1-4, with 8 bases lining up with TRBD1. The V segment lost 3 bases and the J segment 7 bases; nucleotides outside the gene matches: 7. The CDR3 loop spans 15 amino acids. Germline CDR1 is SEHNR and CDR2 is FQNEAQ (reference sequence). CDR3 sequence reads: CASSFPGGAVEKLFF. CDR3 DNA: TGTGCCAGCAGCTTCCCAGGGGGCGCGGTTGAAAAACTGTTTTTT.

V and J are TRBV5-4 and TRBJ1-2, with D perhaps matching TRBD1 (5 bases). Germline loops: CDR1 SGHNT, CDR2 YYREEE (reference sequence). V was shortened by 2 bases and J by 2 bases, with 10 bases between the two germline ends. This CDR3 contains 14 residues. The chain's CDR3 is CASSLGTANYGYTF. Written as DNA, the CDR3 is TGTGCCAGCAGCTTAGGGACTGCCAACTATGGCTACACCTTC.

V and J are TRBV4-1 and TRBJ1-2; TRBD1 agrees at 9 bases. Germline-derived CDR1 and CDR2 are MGHRA and YSYEKL. This CDR3 contains 14 residues. J was trimmed by 6 bases and V by 0 bases; bases with no gene match: 2. CDR3 loop: CASSQEDRGNGYTF. Here the CDR3 DNA reads TGCGCCAGCAGCCAAGAAGACAGGGGGAATGGCTACACCTTC.

V gene TRBV4-1 combines with J gene TRBJ1-4; TRBD1 matches at 10 bases. The germline CDR1 and CDR2 sequences are MGHRA and YSYEKL. With V trimmed by 5 bases and J by 0 bases, 9 bases remained unmatched. CDR3 length equals 18 residues. The CDR3 DNA sequence: TGCGCCAGCAGCGGCTGGGACAGGGGAATTTCAACTAATGAAAAACTGTTTTTT. Amino acids: CASSGWDRGISTNEKLFF.

This clone has just one count. The V and J genes are TRBV3-1 (or the pseudogene TRBV3-2) and TRBJ1-6, with D tentatively TRBD1 (5 bases). Germline lookup yields CDR1 LGHDT and CDR2 YNNKEL (reference sequence). Trimming removed 1 base at V and 7 bases at J, with 17 bases between. The CDR3 extends over 17 amino acids. The CDR3 DNA follows: TGTGCCAGCAGCCAAGCTCCCCCGGGACTTCTCAATTCACCCCTCCACTTT. Amino acid sequence: CASSQAPPGLLNSPLHF.

The J gene is TRBJ2-7, the V gene TRBV9; 9 bases are shared with TRBD2. Germline lookup yields CDR1 SGDLS and CDR2 YYNGEE. This CDR3 has 15 amino acids. V was pared by 5 bases and J by 6 bases, with 12 bases of the junction left unmatched. The CDR3 loop is CASSEGLALVGEQYF. CDR3 coding DNA: TGTGCCAGCAGTGAGGGACTAGCTTTAGTCGGCGAGCAGTACTTC.

Only a few counts were recorded for this clone. J is TRBJ2-6 and V is TRBV29-1; D may be TRBD1 (5 bases). Germline loops: CDR1 SQVTM, CDR2 ANQGSEA. CDR3 length equals 15 residues. V was clipped by 4 bases and J by 4 bases, with 14 bases between them. CDR3 residues: CSVVSRAAGANVLTF. The CDR3 region has the DNA TGCAGCGTTGTATCCAGGGCCGCCGGGGCCAACGTCCTGACTTTC.

The genes are TRBV4-1 and TRBJ1-4, with TRBD1 as a possible D gene (5 bases). The V end lost 1 base, the J end lost 7 bases, and 10 bases lay between the germline ends. This CDR3 has 14 residues. Germline lookup yields CDR1 MGHRA and CDR2 YSYEKL. The CDR3 region is CASSQVGGREKLFF. The CDR3 nucleotides read TGCGCCAGCAGCCAAGTGGGGGGTCGTGAAAAACTGTTTTTT.

The chain uses TRBV19 and TRBJ1-4; D remains ambiguous. The length of the CDR3 is 13 residues. Trimming removed 6 bases from V and 3 bases from J, with 8 bases in between. Germline CDR1 and CDR2: LNHDA and SQIVND (reference sequence). DNA for the CDR3: TGTGCCAGTAGGAGGGCAGCTAATGAAAAACTGTTTTTT. It translates to CASRRAANEKLFF.

The V gene is TRBV6-2 or TRBV6-3, the J gene TRBJ1-6; 7 bases align to TRBD1. Trimming cost V 2 bases and J 8 bases; bases outside gene matches: 6. This CDR3 spans 15 amino acids. Germline lookup yields CDR1 MNHEY and CDR2 SVGEGT. CDR3 DNA: TGTGCCAGCAGTTACAACCGGGGACAGTATTCACCCCTCCACTTT. Its protein product is CASSYNRGQYSPLHF.

V usage is TRBV25-1 and J usage is TRBJ2-4; TRBD1 matches 7 bases. From germline, CDR1 is MGHDK and CDR2 SYGVNS. The CDR3 loop spans 15 amino acids. Germline trimming cut 5 bases from V and 0 bases from J; bases unmatched to any gene: 4. The CDR3 spells CASSTGQRAKNIQYF. The CDR3 region has the DNA TGTGCCAGCAGTACGGGACAGAGAGCCAAAAACATTCAGTACTTC.

The chain uses TRBV6-1 and TRBJ2-7; the D gene is possibly TRBD1 (5 bases). Trimming took 3 bases from V and 1 from J, leaving 19 bases between them. Germline values: CDR1 MNHNS, CDR2 SASEGT. CDR3 length equals 17 residues. CDR3 coding DNA: TGTGCCAGCAGTGAGGGGCAGTTCCTCTCCCATTCCTACGAGCAGTACTTC. Translation: CASSEGQFLSHSYEQYF.

The J gene is TRBJ2-1, the V gene TRBV27, with 8 positions matching TRBD1. Germline CDR1 is MNHEY and CDR2 is SMNVEV (reference sequence). CDR3 length: 13 amino acids. Trimming cost V 5 bases and J 6 bases; bases outside gene matches: 3. The CDR3 sequence is CASSVTGVNEQFF. The CDR3 nucleotides are TGTGCCAGCAGTGTGACAGGGGTCAATGAGCAGTTCTTC.

The rearrangement uses TRBV12-5 and TRBJ2-5, with TRBD2 as a possible D gene (6 bases). The length of the CDR3 is 13 residues. The germline CDR1 and CDR2 sequences are LGHNT and FRNRAP. Trimming stripped 2 bases from V and 2 bases from J, with 6 bases between. The CDR3 bases are TGTGCTAGTGGTTTGAGCGGGCAAGAGACCCAGTACTTC. This codes for CASGLSGQETQYF.

The chain is built from TRBV5-4 and TRBJ1-4; 8 nucleotides agree with TRBD1. After removal of 2 bases from V and 5 bases from J, the junction contained 2 bases not matched to a gene. Germline values: CDR1 SGHNT, CDR2 YYREEE (reference sequence). This CDR3 spans 14 amino acids. CDR3 sequence (DNA): TGTGCCAGCAGCTTACAGGGGGACAATGAAAAACTGTTTTTT. Amino acid sequence: CASSLQGDNEKLFF.

The J gene is TRBJ2-1, the V gene TRBV10-3, with 13 bases matching TRBD2. The germline CDR1 and CDR2 sequences are ENHRY and SYGVKD. V lost 8 bases and J lost 6; bases outside the gene matches: 22. The CDR3 is 20 amino acids. The DNA for the CDR3 is TGTGCCATCGGGGGACCAAAGGGACTAGCGGGACAAGGTCTCGGCAATGAGCAGTTCTTC. This gives the protein CAIGGPKGLAGQGLGNEQFF.

The chain links TRBV5-1 to TRBJ1-1, with 7 bases lining up with TRBD1. The germline gives CDR1 SGHRS, CDR2 YFSETQ. This CDR3 region has 13 residues. The V gene end was trimmed by 3 bases and the J gene end by 7 bases; junction bases not matched to a gene: 6. CDR3 loop: CASSWEQGREAFF. The CDR3 coding sequence is TGCGCCAGCAGCTGGGAACAGGGGCGTGAAGCTTTCTTT. Drawing the rest from reference TRBV5-1 and TRBJ1-1, the complete variable domain is KAGVTQTPRYLIKTRGQQVTLSCSPISGHRSVSWYQQTPGQGLQFLFEYFSETQRNKGNFPGRFSGRQFSNSRSEMNVSTLELGDSALYLCASSWEQGREAFFGQGTRLTVV.

This chain's CDR3 is CAWSAALAGGQDTQYF. In nucleotides, the CDR3 is TGTGCCTGGAGTGCCGCTCTAGCGGGAGGACAAGATACGCAGTATTTT. The chain recombines TRBV30 with TRBJ2-3, with 11 bases that match TRBD2. Germline-derived CDR1 and CDR2 are GTSNPN and SVGIG (reference sequence). The CDR3 runs 16 residues. Trimming cost V 1 base and J 5 bases; bases outside gene matches: 8.